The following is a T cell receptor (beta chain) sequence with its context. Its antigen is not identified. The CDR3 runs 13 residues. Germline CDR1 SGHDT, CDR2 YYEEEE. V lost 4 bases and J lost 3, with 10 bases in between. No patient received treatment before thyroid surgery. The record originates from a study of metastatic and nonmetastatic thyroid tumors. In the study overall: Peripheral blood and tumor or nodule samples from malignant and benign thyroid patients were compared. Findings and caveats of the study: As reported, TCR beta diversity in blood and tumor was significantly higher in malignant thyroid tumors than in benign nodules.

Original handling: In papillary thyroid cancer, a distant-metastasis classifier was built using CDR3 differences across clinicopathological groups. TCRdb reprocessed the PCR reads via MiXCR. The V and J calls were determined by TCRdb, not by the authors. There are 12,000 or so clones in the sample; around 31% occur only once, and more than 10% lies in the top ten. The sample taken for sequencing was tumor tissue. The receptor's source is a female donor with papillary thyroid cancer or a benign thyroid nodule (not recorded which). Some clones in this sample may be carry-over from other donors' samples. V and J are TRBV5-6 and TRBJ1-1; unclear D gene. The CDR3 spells CASSAGVYTEAFF. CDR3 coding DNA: TGTGCCAGCAGCGCGGGTGTGTACACTGAAGCTTTCTTT.